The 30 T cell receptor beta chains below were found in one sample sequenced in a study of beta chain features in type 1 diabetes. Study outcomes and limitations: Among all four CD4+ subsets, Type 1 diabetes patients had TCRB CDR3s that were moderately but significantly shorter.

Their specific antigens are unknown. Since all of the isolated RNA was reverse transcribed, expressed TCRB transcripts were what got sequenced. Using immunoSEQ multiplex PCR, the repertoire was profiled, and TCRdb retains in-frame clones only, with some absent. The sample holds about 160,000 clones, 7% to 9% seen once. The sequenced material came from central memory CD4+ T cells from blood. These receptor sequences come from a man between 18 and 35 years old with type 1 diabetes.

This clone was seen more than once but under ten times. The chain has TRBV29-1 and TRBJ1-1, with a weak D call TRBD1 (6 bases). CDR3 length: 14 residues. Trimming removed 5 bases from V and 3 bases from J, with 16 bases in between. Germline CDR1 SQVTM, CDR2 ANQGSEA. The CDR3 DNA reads TGCAGCGTTTCGGGGGGCCAGGCGTACACTGAAGCTTTCTTT. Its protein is CSVSGGQAYTEAFF.

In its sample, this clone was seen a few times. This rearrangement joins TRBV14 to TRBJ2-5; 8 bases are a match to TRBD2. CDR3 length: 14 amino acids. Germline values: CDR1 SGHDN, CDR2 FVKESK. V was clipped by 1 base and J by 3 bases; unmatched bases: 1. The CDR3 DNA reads TGTGCCAGCAGCCAAGTCGGGAGGGAAGAGACCCAGTACTTC. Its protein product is CASSQVGREETQYF.

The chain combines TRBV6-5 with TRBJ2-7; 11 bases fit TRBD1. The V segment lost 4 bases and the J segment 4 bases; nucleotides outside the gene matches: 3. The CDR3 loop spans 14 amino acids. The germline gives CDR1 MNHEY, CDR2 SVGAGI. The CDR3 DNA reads TGTGCCAGCAGTTCCGGGACAGGGGGGTACGAGCAGTACTTC. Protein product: CASSSGTGGYEQYF.

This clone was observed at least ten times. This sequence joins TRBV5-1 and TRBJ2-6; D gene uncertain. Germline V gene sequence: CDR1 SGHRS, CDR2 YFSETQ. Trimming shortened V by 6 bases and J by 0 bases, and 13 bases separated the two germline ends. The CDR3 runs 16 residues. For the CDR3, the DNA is TGCGCCAGCATAATCCAGAATTACTCTGGGGCCAACGTCCTGACTTTC. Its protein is CASIIQNYSGANVLTF.

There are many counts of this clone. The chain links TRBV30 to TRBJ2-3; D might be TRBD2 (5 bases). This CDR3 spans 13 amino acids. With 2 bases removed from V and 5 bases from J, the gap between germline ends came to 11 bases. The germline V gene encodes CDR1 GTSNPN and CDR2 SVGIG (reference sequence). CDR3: CAWSPAGGDTQYF. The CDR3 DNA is TGTGCCTGGAGTCCGGCAGGAGGAGATACGCAGTATTTT.

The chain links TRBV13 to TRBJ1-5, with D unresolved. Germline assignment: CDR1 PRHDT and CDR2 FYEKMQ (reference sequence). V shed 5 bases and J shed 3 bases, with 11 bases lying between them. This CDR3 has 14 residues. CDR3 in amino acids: CASSRRDSNQPQHF. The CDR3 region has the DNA TGTGCCAGCAGCCGGAGGGATTCCAATCAGCCCCAGCATTTT.

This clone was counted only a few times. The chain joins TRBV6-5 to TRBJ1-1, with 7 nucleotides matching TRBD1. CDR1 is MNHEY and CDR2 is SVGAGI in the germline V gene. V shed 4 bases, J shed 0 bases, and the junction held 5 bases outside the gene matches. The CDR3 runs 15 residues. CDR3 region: CASSSPGQLNTEAFF. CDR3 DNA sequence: TGTGCCAGCAGTTCCCCGGGACAGCTGAACACTGAAGCTTTCTTT.

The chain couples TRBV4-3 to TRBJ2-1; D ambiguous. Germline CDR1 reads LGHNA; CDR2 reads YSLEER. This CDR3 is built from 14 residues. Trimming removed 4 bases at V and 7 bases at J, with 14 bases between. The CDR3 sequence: CASSLSSTKNEQFF. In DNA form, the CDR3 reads TGCGCCAGCAGCCTTAGCAGTACGAAAAATGAGCAGTTCTTC.

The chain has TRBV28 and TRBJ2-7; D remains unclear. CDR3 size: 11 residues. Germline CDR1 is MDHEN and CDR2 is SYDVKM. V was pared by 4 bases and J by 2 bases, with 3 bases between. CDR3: CASSSTYEQYF. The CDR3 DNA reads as TGTGCCAGCAGTTCTACCTACGAGCAGTACTTC.

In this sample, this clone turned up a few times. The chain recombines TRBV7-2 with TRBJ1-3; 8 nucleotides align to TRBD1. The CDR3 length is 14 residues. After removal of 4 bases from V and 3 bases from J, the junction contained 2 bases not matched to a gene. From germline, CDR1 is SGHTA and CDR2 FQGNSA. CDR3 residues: CASSWTGNGNTIYF. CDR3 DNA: TGTGCCAGCAGCTGGACAGGGAATGGAAACACCATATATTTT.

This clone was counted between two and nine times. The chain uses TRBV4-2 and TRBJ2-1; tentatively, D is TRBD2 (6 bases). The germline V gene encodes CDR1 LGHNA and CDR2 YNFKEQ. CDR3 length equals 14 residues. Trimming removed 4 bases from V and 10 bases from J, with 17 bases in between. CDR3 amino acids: CASSRRDFTSEQFF. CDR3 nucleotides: TGTGCCAGCAGCCGCCGGGACTTCACCTCGGAGCAGTTCTTC.

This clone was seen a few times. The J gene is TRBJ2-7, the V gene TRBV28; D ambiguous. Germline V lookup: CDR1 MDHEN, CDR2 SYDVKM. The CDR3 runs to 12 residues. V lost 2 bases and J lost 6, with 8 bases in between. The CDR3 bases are TGTGCCAGCAGTTTAAGTTCGCGCGAGCAGTACTTC. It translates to CASSLSSREQYF.

CDR3 protein: CASSLWGQGSYEQYF. As DNA, the CDR3 is TGTGCCAGCAGTTTATGGGGACAGGGCTCCTACGAGCAGTACTTC. The rearrangement links TRBV6-5 to TRBJ2-7; 9 bases match TRBD1. The CDR3 length is 15 residues. CDR1 is MNHEY, CDR2 SVGAGI, per germline. The J segment lost 0 bases and the V segment lost 4 bases, leaving 4 bases of the junction unmatched.

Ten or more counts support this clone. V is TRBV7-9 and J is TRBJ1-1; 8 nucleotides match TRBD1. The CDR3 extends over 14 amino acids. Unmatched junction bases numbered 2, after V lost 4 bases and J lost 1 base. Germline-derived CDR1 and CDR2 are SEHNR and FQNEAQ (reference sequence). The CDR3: CASSSGQGNTEAFF. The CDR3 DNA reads TGTGCCAGCAGCTCTGGACAGGGGAACACTGAAGCTTTCTTT.

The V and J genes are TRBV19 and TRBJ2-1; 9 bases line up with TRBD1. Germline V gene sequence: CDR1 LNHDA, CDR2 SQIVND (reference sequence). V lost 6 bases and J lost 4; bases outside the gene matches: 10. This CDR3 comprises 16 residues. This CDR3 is CASSKLGTGTYNEQFF. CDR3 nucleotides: TGTGCCAGTAGCAAGCTCGGGACAGGGACATACAATGAGCAGTTCTTC.

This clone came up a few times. DNA for the CDR3: TGTGCCGCGACTAGCGGGGAATGGGATACGCAGTATTTT. Protein: CAATSGEWDTQYF. The chain carries TRBV7-2 and TRBJ2-3; TRBD2 matches 11 bases. This CDR3 contains 13 residues. Germline lookup yields CDR1 SGHTA and CDR2 FQGNSA. With V trimmed by 11 bases and J by 6 bases, 7 bases remained unmatched.

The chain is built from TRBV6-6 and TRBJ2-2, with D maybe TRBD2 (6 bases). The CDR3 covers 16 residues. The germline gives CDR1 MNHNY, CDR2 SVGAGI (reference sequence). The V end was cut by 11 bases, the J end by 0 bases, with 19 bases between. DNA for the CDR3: TGTGCCTCCGCCCAATTGGCGGGGCCGAACACCGGGGAGCTGTTTTTT. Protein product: CASAQLAGPNTGELFF.

The CDR3 coding sequence is TGTGCCAGCAGTTACCCCCAGGGTCTTTCCTACAATGAGCAGTTCTTC. Protein sequence: CASSYPQGLSYNEQFF. This chain uses TRBV6-5 with TRBJ2-1; maybe TRBD1 (5 bases). V lost 2 bases and J 1 base, leaving 12 bases between the germline ends. Germline CDR1 is MNHEY and CDR2 is SVGAGI. This CDR3 has 16 residues.

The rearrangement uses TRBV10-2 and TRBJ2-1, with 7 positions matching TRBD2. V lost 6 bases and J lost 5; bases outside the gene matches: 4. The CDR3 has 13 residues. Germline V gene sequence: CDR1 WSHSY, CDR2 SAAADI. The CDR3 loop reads CASRAGRNNEQFF. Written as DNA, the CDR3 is TGCGCCAGCAGAGCGGGACGGAACAATGAGCAGTTCTTC.

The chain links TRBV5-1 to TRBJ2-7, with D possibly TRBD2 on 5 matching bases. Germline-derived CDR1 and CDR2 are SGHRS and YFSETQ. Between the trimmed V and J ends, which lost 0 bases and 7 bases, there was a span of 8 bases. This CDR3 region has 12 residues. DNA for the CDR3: TGCGCCAGCAGCTTGGGCCCGGGAGAGCAGTACTTC. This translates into CASSLGPGEQYF.

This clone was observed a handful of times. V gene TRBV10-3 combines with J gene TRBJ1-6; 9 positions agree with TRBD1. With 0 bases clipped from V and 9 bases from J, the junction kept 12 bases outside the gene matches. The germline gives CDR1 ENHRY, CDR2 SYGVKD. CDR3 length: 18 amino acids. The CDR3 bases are TGTGCCATCAGTGAGTCGACAGGGGGTGGCGGCCCCATTTCACCCCTCCACTTT. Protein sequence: CAISESTGGGGPISPLHF.

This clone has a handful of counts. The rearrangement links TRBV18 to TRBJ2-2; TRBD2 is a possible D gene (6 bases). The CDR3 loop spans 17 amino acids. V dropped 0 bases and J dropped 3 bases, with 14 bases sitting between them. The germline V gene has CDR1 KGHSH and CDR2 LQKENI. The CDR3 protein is CASSPPGRGGDTGELFF. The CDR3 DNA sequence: TGTGCCAGCTCACCACCGGGAAGGGGAGGCGACACCGGGGAGCTGTTTTTT.

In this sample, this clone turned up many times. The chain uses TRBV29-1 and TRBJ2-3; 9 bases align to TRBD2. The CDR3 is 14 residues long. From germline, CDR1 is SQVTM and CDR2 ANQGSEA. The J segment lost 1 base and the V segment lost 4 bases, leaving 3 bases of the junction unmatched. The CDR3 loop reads CSVVSGSGTDTQYF. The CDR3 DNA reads TGCAGCGTTGTTAGCGGGAGCGGCACAGATACGCAGTATTTT.

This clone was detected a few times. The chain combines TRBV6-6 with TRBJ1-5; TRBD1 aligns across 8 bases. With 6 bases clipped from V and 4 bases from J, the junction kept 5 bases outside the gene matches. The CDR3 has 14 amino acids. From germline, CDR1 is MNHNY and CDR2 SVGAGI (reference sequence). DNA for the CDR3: TGTGCCAGCAGCCGGACAGGGATAAATCAGCCCCAGCATTTT. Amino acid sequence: CASSRTGINQPQHF.

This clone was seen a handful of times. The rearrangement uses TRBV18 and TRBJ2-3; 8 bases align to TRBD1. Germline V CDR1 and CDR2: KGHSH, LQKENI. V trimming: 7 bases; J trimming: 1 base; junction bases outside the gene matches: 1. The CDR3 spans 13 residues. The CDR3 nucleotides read TGTGCCAGCTTGACAGGGGGCACAGATACGCAGTATTTT. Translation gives CASLTGGTDTQYF.

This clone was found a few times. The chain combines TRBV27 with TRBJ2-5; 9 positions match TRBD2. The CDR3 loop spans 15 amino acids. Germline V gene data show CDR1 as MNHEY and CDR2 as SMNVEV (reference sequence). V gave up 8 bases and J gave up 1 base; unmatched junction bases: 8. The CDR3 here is CASWNSGRPQETQYF. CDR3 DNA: TGTGCCAGCTGGAATAGCGGGAGACCCCAAGAGACCCAGTACTTC.

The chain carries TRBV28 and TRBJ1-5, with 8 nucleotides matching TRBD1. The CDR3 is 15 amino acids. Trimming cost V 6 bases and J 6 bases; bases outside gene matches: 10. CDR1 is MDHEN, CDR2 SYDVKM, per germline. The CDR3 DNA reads TGTGCCAGCAGCCTTGGGTCAGGGGGCGGTCAGCCCCAGCATTTT. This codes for CASSLGSGGGQPQHF.

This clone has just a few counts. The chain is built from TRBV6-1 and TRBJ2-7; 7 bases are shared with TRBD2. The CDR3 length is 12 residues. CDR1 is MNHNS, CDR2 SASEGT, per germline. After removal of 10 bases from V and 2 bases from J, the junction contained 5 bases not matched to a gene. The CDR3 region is CATRGGAYEQYF. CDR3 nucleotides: TGTGCCACCCGGGGAGGGGCCTACGAGCAGTACTTC.

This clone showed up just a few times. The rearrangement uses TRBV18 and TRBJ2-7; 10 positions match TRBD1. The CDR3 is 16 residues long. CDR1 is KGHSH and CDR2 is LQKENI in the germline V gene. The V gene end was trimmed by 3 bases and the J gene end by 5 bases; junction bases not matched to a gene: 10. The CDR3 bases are TGTGCCAGCTCACCCCTAACCCCGGGACAGGGGAACGAGCAGTACTTC. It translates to CASSPLTPGQGNEQYF.

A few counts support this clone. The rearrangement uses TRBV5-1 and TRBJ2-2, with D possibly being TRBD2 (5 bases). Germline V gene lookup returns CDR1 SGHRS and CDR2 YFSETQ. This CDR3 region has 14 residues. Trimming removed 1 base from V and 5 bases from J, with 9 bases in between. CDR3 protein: CASSLTGITGELFF. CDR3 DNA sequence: TGCGCCAGCAGCTTGACGGGAATTACCGGGGAGCTGTTTTTT.